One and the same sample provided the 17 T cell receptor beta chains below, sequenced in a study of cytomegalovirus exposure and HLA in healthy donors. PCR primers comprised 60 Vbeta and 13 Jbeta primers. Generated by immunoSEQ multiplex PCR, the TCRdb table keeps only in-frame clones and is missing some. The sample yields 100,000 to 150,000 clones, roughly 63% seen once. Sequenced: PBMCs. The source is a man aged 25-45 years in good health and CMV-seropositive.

CDR3: CASSESAGGSPYEQYF. DNA for the CDR3: TGCGCCAGCAGTGAGTCGGCCGGAGGAAGCCCCTACGAGCAGTACTTC. The chain employs TRBV10-1 and TRBJ2-5; D possibly corresponds to TRBD2 (5 bases). The J call may be faulty, since TRBJ2-7 better matches the DNA end. Germline V gene sequence: CDR1 WNHNN, CDR2 SYGVQD (reference sequence). The CDR3 length is 16 residues.

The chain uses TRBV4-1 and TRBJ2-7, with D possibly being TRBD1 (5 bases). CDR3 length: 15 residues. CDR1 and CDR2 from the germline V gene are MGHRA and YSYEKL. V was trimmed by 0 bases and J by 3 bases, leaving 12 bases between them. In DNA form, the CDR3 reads TGCGCCAGCAGCCAAGATTTTCCGGACATCTACGAGCAGTACTTC. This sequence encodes CASSQDFPDIYEQYF.

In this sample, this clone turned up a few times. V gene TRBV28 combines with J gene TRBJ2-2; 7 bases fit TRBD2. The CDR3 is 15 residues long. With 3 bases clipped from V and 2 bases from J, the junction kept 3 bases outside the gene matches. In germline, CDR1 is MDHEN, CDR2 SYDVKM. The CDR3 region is CASSLGGGNTGELFF. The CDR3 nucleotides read TGTGCCAGCAGTTTGGGCGGGGGAAACACCGGGGAGCTGTTTTTT.

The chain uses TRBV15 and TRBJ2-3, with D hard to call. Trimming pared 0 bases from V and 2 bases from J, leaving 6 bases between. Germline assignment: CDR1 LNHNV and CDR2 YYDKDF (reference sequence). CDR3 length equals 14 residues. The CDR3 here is CATSREIDTDTQYF. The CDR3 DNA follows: TGTGCCACCAGCAGAGAGATAGACACAGATACGCAGTATTTT.

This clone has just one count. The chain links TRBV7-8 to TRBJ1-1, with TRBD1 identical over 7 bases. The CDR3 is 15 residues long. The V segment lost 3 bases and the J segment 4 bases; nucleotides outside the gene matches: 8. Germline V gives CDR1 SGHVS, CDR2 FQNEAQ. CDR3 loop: CASSLPQGLGTEAFF. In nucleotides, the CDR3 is TGTGCCAGCAGCTTGCCACAGGGGTTAGGCACTGAAGCTTTCTTT.

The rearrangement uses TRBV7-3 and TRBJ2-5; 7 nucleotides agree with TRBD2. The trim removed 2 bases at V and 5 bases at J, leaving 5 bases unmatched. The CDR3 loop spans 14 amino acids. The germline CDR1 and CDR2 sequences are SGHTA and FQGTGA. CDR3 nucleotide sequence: TGTGCCAGCAGCTTAGGCGGGAGAGGTGAGACCCAGTACTTC. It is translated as CASSLGGRGETQYF.

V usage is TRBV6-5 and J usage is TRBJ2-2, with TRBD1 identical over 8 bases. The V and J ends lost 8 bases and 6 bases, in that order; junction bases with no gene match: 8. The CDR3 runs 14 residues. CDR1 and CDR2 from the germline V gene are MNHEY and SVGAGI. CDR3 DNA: TGTGCCAGCCGGACAGGGACGGAGGCCGGGGAGCTGTTTTTT. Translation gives CASRTGTEAGELFF.

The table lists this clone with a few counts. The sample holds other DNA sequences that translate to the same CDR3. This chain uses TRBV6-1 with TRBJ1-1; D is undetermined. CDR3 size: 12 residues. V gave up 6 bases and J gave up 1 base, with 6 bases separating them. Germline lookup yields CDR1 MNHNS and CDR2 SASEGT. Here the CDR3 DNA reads TGTGCCAGCAGGAGACAGAACACTGAAGCTTTCTTT. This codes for CASRRQNTEAFF.

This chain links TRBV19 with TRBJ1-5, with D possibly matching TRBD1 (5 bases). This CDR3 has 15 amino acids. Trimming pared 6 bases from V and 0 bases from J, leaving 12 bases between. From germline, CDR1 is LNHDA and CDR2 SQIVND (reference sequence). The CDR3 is CASRKQDYSNQPQHF. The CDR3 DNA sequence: TGTGCCAGTAGAAAACAGGATTATAGCAATCAGCCCCAGCATTTT.

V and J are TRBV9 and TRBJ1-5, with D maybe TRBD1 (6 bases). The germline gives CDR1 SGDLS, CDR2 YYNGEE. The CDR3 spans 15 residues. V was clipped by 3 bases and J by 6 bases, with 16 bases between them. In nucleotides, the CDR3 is TGTGCCAGCAGCGAAGGGACATCCTTTAGTCAGCCCCAGCATTTT. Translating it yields CASSEGTSFSQPQHF.

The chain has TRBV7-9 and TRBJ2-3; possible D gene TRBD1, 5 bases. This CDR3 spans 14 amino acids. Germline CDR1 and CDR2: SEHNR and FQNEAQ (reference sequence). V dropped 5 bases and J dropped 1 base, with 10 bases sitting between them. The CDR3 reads CASSPDTGTDTQYF. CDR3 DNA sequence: TGTGCCAGCAGCCCGGACACGGGCACAGATACGCAGTATTTT. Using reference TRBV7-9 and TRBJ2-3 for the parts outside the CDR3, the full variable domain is DTGVSQNPRHKITKRGQNVTFRCDPISEHNRLYWYRQTLGQGPEFLTYFQNEAQLEKSRLLSDRFSAERPKGSFSTLEIQRTEQGDSAMYLCASSPDTGTDTQYFGPGTRLTVL.

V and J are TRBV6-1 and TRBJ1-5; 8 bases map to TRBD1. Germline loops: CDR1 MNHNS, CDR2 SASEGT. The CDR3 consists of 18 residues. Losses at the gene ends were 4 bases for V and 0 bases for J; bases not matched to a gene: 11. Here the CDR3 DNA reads TGTGCCAGCAGTGGGCACTTCAGGACAGGGAATAGCAATCAGCCCCAGCATTTT. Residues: CASSGHFRTGNSNQPQHF.

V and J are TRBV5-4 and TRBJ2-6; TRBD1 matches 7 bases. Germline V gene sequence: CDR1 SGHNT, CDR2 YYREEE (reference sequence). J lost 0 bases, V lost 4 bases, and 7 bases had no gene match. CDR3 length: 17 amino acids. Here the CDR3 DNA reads TGTGCCAGCAGCCCTGGACAGGCCCGCTCTGGGGCCAACGTCCTGACTTTC. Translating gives CASSPGQARSGANVLTF.

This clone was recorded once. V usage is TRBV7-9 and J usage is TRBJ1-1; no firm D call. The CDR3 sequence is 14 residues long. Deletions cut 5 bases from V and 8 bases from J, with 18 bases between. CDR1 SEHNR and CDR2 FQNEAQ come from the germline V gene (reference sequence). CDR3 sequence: CASSPQNGGAEAFF. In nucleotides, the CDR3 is TGTGCCAGCAGCCCCCAAAACGGAGGAGCGGAAGCTTTCTTT. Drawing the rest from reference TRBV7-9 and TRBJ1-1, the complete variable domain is DTGVSQNPRHKITKRGQNVTFRCDPISEHNRLYWYRQTLGQGPEFLTYFQNEAQLEKSRLLSDRFSAERPKGSFSTLEIQRTEQGDSAMYLCASSPQNGGAEAFFGQGTRLTVV.

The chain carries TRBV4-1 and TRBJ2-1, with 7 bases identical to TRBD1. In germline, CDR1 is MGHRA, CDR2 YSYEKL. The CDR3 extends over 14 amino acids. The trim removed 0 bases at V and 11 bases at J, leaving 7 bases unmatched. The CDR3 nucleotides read TGCGCCAGCAGCCAAGATGAACAGGGGCGACAGCAGTTCTTC. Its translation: CASSQDEQGRQQFF.

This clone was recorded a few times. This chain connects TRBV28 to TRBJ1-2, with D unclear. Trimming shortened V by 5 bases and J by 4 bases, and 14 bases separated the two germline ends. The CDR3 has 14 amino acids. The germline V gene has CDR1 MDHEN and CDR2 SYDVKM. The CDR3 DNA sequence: TGTGCCAGCAGTAGGTCTCCGGGGTCCTATGGCTACACCTTC. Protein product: CASSRSPGSYGYTF.

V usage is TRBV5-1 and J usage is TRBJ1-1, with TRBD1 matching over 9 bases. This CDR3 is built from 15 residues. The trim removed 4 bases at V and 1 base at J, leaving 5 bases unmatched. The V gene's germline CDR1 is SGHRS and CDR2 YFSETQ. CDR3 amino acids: CASSGTGLGNTEAFF. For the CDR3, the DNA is TGCGCCAGCAGCGGGACAGGGTTGGGGAACACTGAAGCTTTCTTT.